This T cell receptor beta chain was found in a study of beta chain features in type 1 diabetes. Study background: Taken together, all samples contributed nearly 110 million examined sorted cells. Study observations and caveats: In every one of the four CD4+ subsets, TCRB CDR3s were moderately but significantly shorter in Type 1 diabetes patients. PCR may have favored shorter templates equally in patients and controls. Small HLA sub-analyses could not settle whether HLA shapes TCRB rearrangement.

The authors sorted CD4+ naive, central memory, regulatory and stem cell-like memory cells via CD45RO/CCR7/CD25/CD127/CD95/CD27. The entirety of the isolated RNA underwent reverse transcription, so expressed TCRB transcripts were sequenced. Profiled with immunoSEQ multiplex PCR; TCRdb holds only in-frame clones, not every one. Of hundreds of thousands of clones in the sample, 11% to 15% were seen once. Details on this clone: Its antigen remains unidentified.

The sequence was collected from a man aged 18 to 29 with type 1 diabetes. Sequencing used naive CD4+ T cells from blood.

CDR3 nucleotide sequence: TGTGCCATCAGTGTCAGGAAGGCCACCTACCCAGTGGACACTGAAGCTTTCTTT. Protein: CAISVRKATYPVDTEAFF. The genes are TRBV10-3 and TRBJ1-1; no clear D gene. The germline gives CDR1 ENHRY, CDR2 SYGVKD. This CDR3 has 18 residues. The V gene lost 4 bases and the J gene lost 3 bases, with 24 bases spanning the gap.